This TCR beta chain was captured in a study of blood T cell repertoires in COVID-19. At the level of the study: Italy, Spain and the United States were the sources of the convalescent and acute COVID-19 samples.

About this clone itself: Sequence at one end of the junction differs from germline and may be a read error.

Generated by immunoSEQ multiplex PCR, the TCRdb table keeps only in-frame clones and is missing some. The sample consists of roughly 92,000 clones, around 87% of them appearing once. The sequenced sample was peripheral blood. The TCR originated in a human donor with acute or convalescent COVID-19. The donor label of this sample is uncertain.

CDR3 sequence: CASSDLAGAGELFF. The CDR3 region has the DNA TGTGCCAGCAGTGATCTGGCGGGGGCCGGCGAGCTGTTTTTT. The chain joins TRBV3-1 (or the pseudogene TRBV3-2) to TRBJ2-2, with D possibly matching TRBD2 (7 bases). This CDR3 has 14 residues. CDR1 is LGHDT and CDR2 is YNNKEL in the germline V gene (reference sequence).